The present TCR beta chain was sequenced within a study of cytomegalovirus exposure and HLA in healthy donors. At the level of the study: Of around 400 genotyped donors, roughly 81% grouped in the Caucasian-associated ancestry cluster. Findings of the study overall: In an earlier analysis, most TCR beta V segments were productive about 87% or about 30% of the time. What was likely a sequencing artifact was a cluster of highly shared sequence variants. In vitro confirmation showed a few CMV-associated chains to be CMV antigen specific.

The PCR used 60 Vbeta and 13 Jbeta primers. Profiling relied on immunoSEQ multiplex PCR, and the TCRdb table lists in-frame clones only, not all of them. The sample comprises roughly 110,000 clones, just over 70% of which are singletons, and roughly 0.79% rests with the top ten. This clone occurred a few times. What it binds is unknown. V shed 5 bases, J shed 2 bases, and the junction held 3 bases outside the gene matches. The CDR3 is 14 residues long. The germline gives CDR1 MNHEY, CDR2 SVGAGI. The sequenced sample consisted of PBMCs. The TCR sequence derives from a boy aged 10-17 years in good health and CMV-seronegative. This sequence joins TRBV6-5 and TRBJ1-5, with 7 bases aligning to TRBD1. The CDR3 DNA reads as TGTGCCAGCAGTGAAGGGGGCGGCAATCAGCCCCAGCATTTT. As protein: CASSEGGGNQPQHF.